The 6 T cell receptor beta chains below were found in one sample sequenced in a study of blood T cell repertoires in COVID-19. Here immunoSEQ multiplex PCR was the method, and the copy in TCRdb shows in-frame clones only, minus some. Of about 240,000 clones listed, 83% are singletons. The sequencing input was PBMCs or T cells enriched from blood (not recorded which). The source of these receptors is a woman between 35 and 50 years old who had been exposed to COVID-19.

CDR3: CASSKQQGLNEKLFF. The CDR3 DNA follows: TGTGCCAGCAGCAAACAACAGGGCCTTAATGAAAAACTGTTTTTT. The rearrangement joins TRBV21-1 to TRBJ1-4; the D call TRBD1 from the table was never checked on the DNA. TRBV21-1 is a pseudogene locus. This CDR3 has 15 residues.

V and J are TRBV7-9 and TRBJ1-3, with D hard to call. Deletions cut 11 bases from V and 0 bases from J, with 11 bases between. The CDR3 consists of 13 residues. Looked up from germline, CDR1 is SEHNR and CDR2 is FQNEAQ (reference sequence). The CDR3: CAARPSSGNTIYF. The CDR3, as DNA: TGTGCCGCACGTCCGAGCTCTGGAAACACCATATATTTT.

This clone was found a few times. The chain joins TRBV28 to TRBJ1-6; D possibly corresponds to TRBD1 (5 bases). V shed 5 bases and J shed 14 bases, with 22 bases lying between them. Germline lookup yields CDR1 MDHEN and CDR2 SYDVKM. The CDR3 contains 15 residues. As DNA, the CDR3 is TGTGCCAGCAGTAGCGGGCGGGTTCTGGGGGTCACCCTCCACTTT. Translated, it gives CASSSGRVLGVTLHF.

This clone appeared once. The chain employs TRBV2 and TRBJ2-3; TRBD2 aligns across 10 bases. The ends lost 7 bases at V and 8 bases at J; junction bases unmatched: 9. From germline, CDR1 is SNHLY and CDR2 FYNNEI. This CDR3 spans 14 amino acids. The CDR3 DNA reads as TGTGCCAGCAAACTAGCGGGGAGCCAGGTTACGCAGTATTTT. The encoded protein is CASKLAGSQVTQYF.

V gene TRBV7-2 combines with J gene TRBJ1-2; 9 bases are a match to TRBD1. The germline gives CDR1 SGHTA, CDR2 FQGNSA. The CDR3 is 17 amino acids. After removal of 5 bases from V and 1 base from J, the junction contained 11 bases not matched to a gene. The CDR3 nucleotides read TGTGCCAGCAGCGCCCGGGACAGGGTTTTTGGTAACTATGGCTACACCTTC. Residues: CASSARDRVFGNYGYTF.

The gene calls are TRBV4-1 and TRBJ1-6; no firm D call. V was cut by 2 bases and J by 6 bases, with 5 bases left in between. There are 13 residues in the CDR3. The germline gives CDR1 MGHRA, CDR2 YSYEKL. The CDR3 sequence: CASSQSLNSPLHF. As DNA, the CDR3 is TGCGCCAGCAGCCAATCACTTAATTCACCCCTCCACTTT.